These T cell receptor beta chains were read from a single sample in a study of early T cells in non-severe SARS-CoV-2 infection. Via MiXCR, TCRdb re-called the 5' RACE reads, giving one row per CDR3 protein. The sample yields 50,000 to 65,000 distinct CDR3 sequences, more than 15% seen once. Sample: whole blood, taken at baseline. The origin of the receptors is an adult who was a healthcare worker with PCR-confirmed SARS-CoV-2 infection or an uninfected control (not recorded which). Both conserved end residues are part of each CDR3. Fields, in order: CDR3 length, D gene, clone size, J gene, V gene, CDR3 protein, CDR3 DNA. A D gene is named only where the DNA matches it firmly. Part of the rows lack a size; the others show once, few, many or a class for expanded clones.

>15|TRBD2|few|TRBJ2-1|TRBV27
CASSSGTSSYNEQFF
TGTGCCAGCAGTTCCGGGACTAGCTCCTACAATGAGCAGTTCTTC
>16|NA|NA|TRBJ2-5|TRBV25-1
CASSETLGSLAETQYF
TGTGCCAGCAGTGAAACTTTAGGGTCCTTGGCAGAGACCCAGTACTTC
>15|TRBD1|few|TRBJ1-4|TRBV6-5
CASRGTDRRNEKLFF
TGTGCCAGCAGGGGGACAGACAGGAGAAATGAAAAACTGTTTTTT
>12|NA|NA|TRBJ1-2|TRBV7-2
CASSLGNYGYTF
TGTGCCAGCAGCTTAGGGAACTATGGCTACACCTTC
>15|TRBD2|few|TRBJ2-1|TRBV9
CASSGGLAGYNEQFF
TGTGCCAGCAGCGGCGGACTAGCGGGGTACAATGAGCAGTTCTTC
>16|NA|few|TRBJ1-1|TRBV5-4
CASSMGSDTVNTEAFF
TGTGCCAGCAGCATGGGGTCGGACACTGTGAACACTGAAGCTTTCTTT
>14|TRBD2|NA|TRBJ2-7|TRBV20-1
CSASGLAGVYEQYF
TGCAGTGCTTCGGGACTAGCGGGAGTGTACGAGCAGTACTTC
>15|NA|few|TRBJ2-5|TRBV5-1
CASSLADASGETQYF
TGCGCCAGCAGCTTGGCCGACGCCTCGGGGGAGACCCAGTACTTC
>13|NA|few|TRBJ1-6|TRBV7-2
CASNLAWNSPLHF
TGTGCCAGCAACCTGGCCTGGAATTCACCCCTCCACTTT
>8|NA|few|TRBJ2-1|TRBV20-1
CSPNEQFF
TGCAGTCCCAATGAGCAGTTCTTC
>13|TRBD1|NA|TRBJ2-2|TRBV6-5
CASGRPTGGELFF
TGTGCCAGCGGAAGACCGACAGGGGGGGAGCTGTTTTTT
>12|NA|few|TRBJ2-2|TRBV24-1
CATNGATGELFF
TGTGCCACCAACGGGGCCACCGGGGAGCTGTTTTTT
>16|TRBD2|few|TRBJ2-2|TRBV5-4
CASRYLAGRDTGELFF
TGTGCCAGCAGATACCTAGCGGGGAGGGACACCGGGGAGCTGTTTTTT
>13|NA|NA|TRBJ1-2|TRBV12-3/TRBV12-4
CASSSQEIYGYTF
TGTGCCAGCAGTTCACAGGAGATTTATGGCTACACCTTC
>12|TRBD1|many|TRBJ1-2|TRBV30
CAWNRGLYGYTF
TGTGCCTGGAACAGGGGGCTCTATGGCTACACCTTC
>14|TRBD2|many|TRBJ2-7|TRBV5-1
CASSFGLGAYEQYF
TGCGCCAGCAGTTTCGGACTAGGGGCTTACGAGCAGTACTTC
>12|TRBD1|few|TRBJ1-1|TRBV6-5
CASTARGTEAFF
TGTGCCAGCACGGCCAGGGGGACTGAAGCTTTCTTT
>15|TRBD2|few|TRBJ2-5|TRBV7-2
CASSLGRGGKETQYF
TGTGCCAGCAGCTTAGGACGGGGGGGGAAAGAGACCCAGTACTTC
>13|TRBD2|few|TRBJ2-7|TRBV4-2
CASSQDGRGEQYF
TGTGCCAGCAGCCAAGACGGGAGGGGCGAGCAGTACTTC
>12|NA|NA|TRBJ1-1|TRBV29-1
CSVRSTDTEAFF
TGCAGCGTTAGATCCACAGACACTGAAGCTTTCTTT
>15|TRBD1|NA|TRBJ1-2|TRBV10-2
CASSQNPTGLGGYTF
TGCGCCAGCAGTCAGAACCCGACAGGGCTGGGTGGCTACACCTTC
>16|TRBD1|NA|TRBJ1-6|TRBV6-5
CASRNPTGGGNSPLHF
TGTGCCAGCAGAAACCCGACAGGGGGCGGAAATTCACCCCTCCACTTT
>15|TRBD1|NA|TRBJ1-6|TRBV6-5
CASSPTGGERSPLHF
TGTGCCAGCAGTCCGACAGGGGGCGAACGCTCACCCCTCCACTTT
>13|NA|NA|TRBJ2-5|TRBV20-1
CSARPPHGETQYF
TGCAGTGCTAGGCCTCCTCACGGGGAGACCCAGTACTTC
>13|NA|few|TRBJ1-2|TRBV6-5
CASSPQPYYGYTF
TGTGCCAGCAGTCCACAGCCGTATTATGGCTACACCTTC
>14|NA|NA|TRBJ2-1|TRBV12-3/TRBV12-4
CASSEGTYYNEQFF
TGTGCCAGCAGTGAAGGGACTTACTACAATGAGCAGTTCTTC
>12|NA|few|TRBJ1-1|TRBV7-9
CASSSPSSEAFF
TGTGCCAGCAGCTCCCCCTCCAGTGAAGCTTTCTTT
>14|NA|NA|TRBJ2-1|TRBV24-1
CATSDPGGGNEQFF
TGTGCCACCAGTGACCCAGGCGGAGGCAATGAGCAGTTCTTC
>14|NA|many|TRBJ1-1|TRBV20-1
CSARDRGSGTEAFF
TGCAGTGCTAGAGATCGGGGGTCCGGCACTGAAGCTTTCTTT
>14|TRBD2|few|TRBJ2-7|TRBV7-9
CASSLSAGGYEQYF
TGTGCCAGCAGCTTATCGGCGGGGGGATACGAGCAGTACTTC
>15|TRBD1|many|TRBJ2-7|TRBV20-1
CSARPQGAGSYEQYF
TGCAGTGCTAGACCCCAGGGGGCGGGCTCCTACGAGCAGTACTTC
>12|NA|few|TRBJ1-1|TRBV20-1
CSARSGNTEAFF
TGCAGTGCTAGAAGTGGGAACACTGAAGCTTTCTTT
>14|NA|NA|TRBJ2-5|TRBV29-1
CSVHLLANIETQYF
TGCAGCGTTCACTTGCTAGCGAACATAGAGACCCAGTACTTC
>19|TRBD2|few|TRBJ2-1|TRBV7-2
CASSLGLAGGRSSYNEQFF
TGTGCCAGCAGCTTAGGACTAGCGGGGGGGCGGAGCTCCTACAATGAGCAGTTCTTC
>13|NA|many|TRBJ2-7|TRBV6-2/TRBV6-3
CASSYSLSYEQYF
TGTGCCAGCAGTTACTCACTCAGCTACGAGCAGTACTTC
>14|TRBD1|many|TRBJ2-7|TRBV12-3/TRBV12-4
CASRRGTGGYEQYF
TGTGCCAGTCGGCGAGGGACAGGGGGGTACGAGCAGTACTTC
>14|NA|NA|TRBJ1-2|TRBV5-4
CDSSGDQGFYGYTF
TGTGACAGCAGCGGGGACCAGGGTTTCTATGGCTACACCTTC
>19|TRBD1|few|TRBJ2-6|TRBV25-1
CASSPPGQGASSGANVLTF
TGTGCCAGCTCCCCGCCCGGACAGGGGGCGAGCTCTGGGGCCAACGTCCTGACTTTC
>14|NA|few|TRBJ2-3|TRBV12-3/TRBV12-4
CASILDTSADTQYF
TGTGCCAGCATCCTCGACACATCGGCAGATACGCAGTATTTT